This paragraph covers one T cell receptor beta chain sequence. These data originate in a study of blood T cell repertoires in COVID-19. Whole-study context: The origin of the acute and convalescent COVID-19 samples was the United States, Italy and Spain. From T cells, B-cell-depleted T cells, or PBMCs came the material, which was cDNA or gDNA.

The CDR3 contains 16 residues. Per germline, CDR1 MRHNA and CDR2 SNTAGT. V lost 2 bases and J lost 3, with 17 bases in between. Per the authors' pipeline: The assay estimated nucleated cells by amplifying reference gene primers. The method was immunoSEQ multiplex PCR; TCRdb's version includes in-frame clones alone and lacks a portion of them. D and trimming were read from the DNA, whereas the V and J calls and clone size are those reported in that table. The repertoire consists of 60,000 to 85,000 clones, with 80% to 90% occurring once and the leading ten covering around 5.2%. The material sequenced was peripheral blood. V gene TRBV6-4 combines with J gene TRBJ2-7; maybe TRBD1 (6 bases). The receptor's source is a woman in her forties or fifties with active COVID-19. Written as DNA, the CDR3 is TGTGCCAGCAGTGACCTGATGTCGGACAGCGACTACGAGCAGTACTTC. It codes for CASSDLMSDSDYEQYF.